The clone carrying this TCR beta chain occurred once. Its specificity is not known. At one end the junction does not follow the germline gene, possibly because of a read error. This record belongs to a study of blood T cells in healthy people across ages. Study-wide findings and caveats: It was held that the diversity estimates obtained from one million T cells were underestimates.

The CDR3 contains 17 residues. The second PCR ran roughly 6 to 11 cycles with a sample-barcoded 5' primer and J-beta primers. Each cDNA molecule was tagged by a template-switch adaptor that had 12 random nucleotides. MiXCR, applied by TCRdb to the 5' RACE reads, yields one record per CDR3 protein. Of roughly 1 million distinct CDR3 sequences listed, approximately 26% are singletons. PBMCs, at least 6.5 million per sample, were isolated. Another study also made use of these data, one on T cells of mothers and their children. That paper adds: Persistent microchimeric T cell clones were not found at ~100 per million sensitivity.

The source of this sequence is a girl aged 2-15 years in good health. The chain employs TRBV12-3 or TRBV12-4 and TRBJ2-3; possibly TRBD1 or TRBD2 for D (5 bases each). The sample taken for sequencing was blood. DNA for the CDR3: TGTGCCAGCAGTGAAACGGGGCACATGGGGAAAACAGATATGCAGTATTTT. The encoded protein is CASSETGHMGKTDMQYF.